This TCR beta chain was recorded in a study of T-cell reconstitution after alpha-beta-depleted transplantation in children. Germline-derived CDR1 and CDR2 are MDHEN and SYDVKM. The length of the CDR3 is 13 residues. Trimming took off 7 bases at V and 0 bases at J, with 10 bases between the two ends. This clonotype has a count of ten or more. This sample's TCRbeta library carried unique molecular identifier barcodes. TCRdb itself ran the PCR reads through MiXCR, one entry per CDR3 protein. The sample includes 75,000 to 100,000 distinct CDR3 sequences, 7% to 10% of them seen just once. The V and J genes are TRBV28 and TRBJ2-7; unclear D gene. This receptor was obtained from a human donor who donated a stem cell graft to a child with congenital amegakaryocytic thrombocytopenia. This material consisted of PBMCs from the stem cell graft donor, taken from the stem cell graft. The DNA of the CDR3 is TGTGCCAGCACCCATGGACCCTCCTACGAGCAGTACTTC. Translated: CASTHGPSYEQYF.